The rows below give T cell receptor beta chains drawn from one sample of a study of T-cell reconstitution after alpha-beta-depleted transplantation in children. A single record per CDR3 protein comes from TCRdb applying MiXCR to the PCR reads. In the table there are around 480,000 distinct CDR3 sequences, around a third of which are singletons. The starting material was PBMCs from the stem cell graft donor, obtained from the stem cell graft. The origin of the receptors is a human donor who donated a stem cell graft to a child with aplastic anemia. Each CDR3 is given with its conserved first and last residue. Each record gives: clone size, J gene, D gene, V gene, CDR3 protein, CDR3 DNA. D genes are given only for firm matches. Size values are once, few and many counts, or a class for expanded clones, and some rows have none.

.	TRBJ1-5	.	TRBV6-2/TRBV6-3	CASSYHRDQPQHF	TGTGCCAGCAGTTACCATCGAGATCAGCCCCAGCATTTT
.	TRBJ1-5	.	TRBV27	CASSLLSRNQPQHF	TGTGCCAGCAGTTTATTGTCTAGGAATCAGCCCCAGCATTTT
few	TRBJ1-1	.	TRBV6-1	CASSDRGARDTEAFF	TGTGCCAGCAGTGATCGGGGGGCGCGGGACACTGAAGCTTTCTTT
.	TRBJ1-4	.	TRBV5-8	CASSLTAATNEKLFF	TGTGCCAGCAGCTTGACGGCTGCAACTAATGAAAAACTGTTTTTT
.	TRBJ1-4	TRBD1	TRBV7-2	CASRRTGANEKLFF	TGTGCCAGCAGGAGGACAGGGGCAAATGAAAAACTGTTTTTT
many	TRBJ1-2	.	TRBV12-3/TRBV12-4	CASSFRRATYGYTF	TGTGCCAGCAGTTTTAGGAGGGCCACTTATGGCTACACCTTC
few	TRBJ1-5	.	TRBV6-2/TRBV6-3	CASSWGGRQPQHF	TGTGCCAGCAGTTGGGGGGGCCGGCAGCCCCAGCATTTT
.	TRBJ1-4	.	TRBV27	CASSPTGMATNEKLFF	TGTGCCAGCAGTCCCACAGGAATGGCAACTAATGAAAAACTGTTTTTT
few	TRBJ1-2	TRBD1	TRBV4-3	CASSQEPTQGARLYGYTF	TGCGCCAGCAGCCAAGAACCGACACAGGGGGCGCGTCTCTATGGCTACACCTTC
.	TRBJ2-5	TRBD2	TRBV11-2	CASSLDGTSGAISQETQYF	TGTGCCAGCAGCTTAGACGGGACTAGCGGGGCCATTTCCCAAGAGACCCAGTACTTC
.	TRBJ2-5	.	TRBV18	CASSREPETQYF	TGTGCCAGCTCACGGGAGCCAGAGACCCAGTACTTC
few	TRBJ1-4	.	TRBV15	CATSRRGNEKLFF	TGTGCCACCAGCAGACGGGGTAATGAAAAACTGTTTTTT
once	TRBJ2-1	.	TRBV18	CASSPLDSSYNEQFF	TGTGCCAGCTCACCACTGGACAGCTCCTACAATGAGCAGTTCTTC
.	TRBJ1-5	TRBD1	TRBV28	CASSWDRESNQPQHF	TGTGCCAGCAGTTGGGACAGGGAAAGCAATCAGCCCCAGCATTTT
.	TRBJ1-1	TRBD1	TRBV18	CASSPRQGGTEAFF	TGTGCCAGCTCACCCAGACAGGGTGGCACTGAAGCTTTCTTT
few	TRBJ2-7	.	TRBV7-9	CASSTIRGAQYF	TGTGCCAGCAGCACGATCCGGGGGGCGCAGTACTTC
few	TRBJ2-3	.	TRBV5-1	CASIDRGSTDTQYF	TGCGCCAGCATAGACCGGGGTAGCACAGATACGCAGTATTTT
.	TRBJ2-1	TRBD2	TRBV7-9	CASSLEGLAVNEQFF	TGTGCCAGCAGCTTAGAAGGGCTAGCGGTGAATGAGCAGTTCTTC
.	TRBJ2-4	TRBD1	TRBV27	CASSLSPSTGLGKNIQYF	TGTGCCAGCAGTTTATCCCCCTCGACAGGGTTGGGCAAAAACATTCAGTACTTC
few	TRBJ2-7	TRBD1	TRBV6-1	CASSPRTGSEQYF	TGTGCCAGCAGTCCCCGGACAGGGAGCGAGCAGTACTTC
.	TRBJ1-1	TRBD1	TRBV11-3	CASSVRQGLMNTEAFF	TGTGCCAGCAGCGTCAGACAGGGCTTAATGAACACTGAAGCTTTCTTT
.	TRBJ2-1	TRBD2	TRBV4-3	CASSQEVWAGGDEQFF	TGCGCCAGCAGCCAAGAAGTCTGGGCCGGGGGGGATGAGCAGTTCTTC
.	TRBJ2-2	.	TRBV12-3/TRBV12-4	CASSFVSRGAGELFF	TGTGCCAGCAGTTTCGTTTCCAGGGGTGCCGGGGAGCTGTTTTTT
few	TRBJ2-7	TRBD1	TRBV4-2	CASSQDRVYSYEQYF	TGTGCCAGCAGCCAGGACAGGGTTTACTCCTACGAGCAGTACTTC
.	TRBJ2-1	TRBD2	TRBV10-3	CATDSGRAYNEQFF	TGTGCCACCGATAGCGGGAGGGCGTACAATGAGCAGTTCTTC
few	TRBJ2-6	TRBD2	TRBV30	CAWSFFRTRNRSGANVLTF	TGTGCCTGGAGTTTTTTCCGGACTAGAAATCGTTCTGGGGCCAACGTCCTGACTTTC
few	TRBJ2-5	TRBD2	TRBV4-3	CASSQDGFLAGDETQYF	TGCGCCAGCAGCCAAGATGGTTTCCTAGCGGGGGACGAGACCCAGTACTTC
.	TRBJ1-2	.	TRBV7-6	CAEEGLSFYGYTF	TGTGCCGAGGAGGGGCTTAGCTTCTATGGCTACACCTTC
few	TRBJ2-1	TRBD2	TRBV29-1	CSVVRLAGGNSNEQFF	TGCAGCGTTGTTCGACTAGCGGGAGGGAATAGCAATGAGCAGTTCTTC
once	TRBJ2-3	TRBD2	TRBV6-2/TRBV6-3	CASSRVLAGGRFTDTQYF	TGTGCCAGCAGTCGGGTACTAGCGGGAGGACGATTCACAGATACGCAGTATTTT
.	TRBJ2-1	.	TRBV24-1	CATSDLGIHNEQFF	TGTGCCACCAGTGATTTGGGGATTCACAATGAGCAGTTCTTC
.	TRBJ2-5	TRBD1	TRBV7-9	CASSSPGQGAETQYF	TGTGCCAGCAGCTCACCGGGACAGGGGGCCGAGACCCAGTACTTC
few	TRBJ1-4	.	TRBV28	CASSPFVGSQKEKLFF	TGTGCCAGCAGTCCTTTTGTGGGTTCCCAGAAGGAAAAACTGTTTTTT
.	TRBJ1-5	TRBD1	TRBV30	CAWSGQGGNQPQHF	TGTGCCTGGAGTGGACAGGGTGGCAATCAGCCCCAGCATTTT
.	TRBJ1-3	.	TRBV29-1	CSALTDSGNTIYF	TGCAGCGCCCTGACAGACTCTGGAAACACCATATATTTT
.	TRBJ2-1	.	TRBV19	CASSDPGHYNEQFF	TGTGCCAGTAGTGACCCGGGACACTACAATGAGCAGTTCTTC
.	TRBJ2-5	TRBD1	TRBV12-3/TRBV12-4	CASRLKTGQGQETQYF	TGTGCCAGCCGCCTTAAAACCGGACAGGGGCAAGAGACCCAGTACTTC
.	TRBJ1-2	.	TRBV7-2	CASSLEGRITNYGYTF	TGTGCCAGCAGCTTAGAGGGGAGGATTACTAACTATGGCTACACCTTC
.	TRBJ2-3	.	TRBV12-3/TRBV12-4	CASSFGDSRTDTQYF	TGTGCCAGCAGTTTTGGGGACTCCCGTACAGATACGCAGTATTTT
.	TRBJ1-2	.	TRBV20-1	CSAILRGLSGYTF	TGCAGTGCTATTCTCAGGGGTCTAAGTGGCTACACCTTC
few	TRBJ2-3	TRBD1	TRBV7-6	CASSKGQGQDTQYF	TGTGCCAGCAGCAAAGGACAGGGTCAAGATACGCAGTATTTT
few	TRBJ1-3	.	TRBV14	CASSQPRGGDSGNTIYF	TGTGCCAGCAGCCAACCCCGCGGCGGTGACTCTGGAAACACCATATATTTT
many	TRBJ2-5	TRBD2	TRBV7-6	CASSLVASGRETQYF	TGTGCCAGCAGCTTAGTTGCTAGCGGGAGGGAGACCCAGTACTTC
.	TRBJ2-1	TRBD1	TRBV18	CASSPGGGGTGINEQFF	TGTGCCAGCTCTCCCGGGGGAGGCGGGACAGGGATCAATGAGCAGTTCTTC
.	TRBJ2-5	.	TRBV20-1	CSARIGGGRETQYF	TGCAGTGCTAGAATCGGGGGCGGCAGAGAGACCCAGTACTTC
.	TRBJ2-1	TRBD2	TRBV28	CASSLAAGDDEQFF	TGTGCCAGCAGTTTAGCGGCGGGAGATGATGAGCAGTTCTTC
few	TRBJ2-7	TRBD1	TRBV20-1	CSARPTSQRDRGEQYF	TGCAGTGCTAGGCCAACCTCTCAGCGAGACAGGGGGGAGCAGTACTTC
few	TRBJ1-5	.	TRBV20-1	CSAGRRDQPQHF	TGCAGTGCTGGCAGAAGAGATCAGCCCCAGCATTTT
few	TRBJ2-1	TRBD2	TRBV20-1	CSASYPGLADNEQFF	TGCAGTGCTAGTTATCCGGGACTAGCGGACAATGAGCAGTTCTTC
.	TRBJ1-5	.	TRBV9	CASSGGGNSNQPQHF	TGTGCCAGCAGCGGTGGGGGAAATAGCAATCAGCCCCAGCATTTT